The 27 T cell receptor beta chains below were found in one sample sequenced in a study of cytomegalovirus exposure and HLA in healthy donors. PCR employed 60 Vbeta and 13 Jbeta primers. Profiling relied on immunoSEQ multiplex PCR, and the TCRdb table lists in-frame clones only, not all of them. The sample lists roughly 180,000 clones, approximately 84% occurring once. Sequencing input: PBMCs. These receptors were collected from a female donor in good health and CMV-seronegative.

The chain links TRBV9 to TRBJ1-2; 9 nucleotides match TRBD1. CDR1 is SGDLS and CDR2 is YYNGEE in the germline V gene. V trimming: 3 bases; J trimming: 8 bases; junction bases outside the gene matches: 11. CDR3 length: 15 residues. The CDR3 DNA sequence: TGTGCCAGCAGCGCTTTCCACAGGGGGCTGGGGGGCTACACCTTC. Translation gives CASSAFHRGLGGYTF.

The chain carries TRBV10-1 and TRBJ2-1; D is ambiguous. Trimming removed 0 bases from V and 7 bases from J, with 13 bases in between. Germline-derived CDR1 and CDR2 are WNHNN and SYGVQD (reference sequence). The CDR3 is made up of 15 amino acids. CDR3 bases: TGCGCCAGCAGTGAGTCCAGTGGGCCATGGAATGAGCAGTTCTTC. Translated, it gives CASSESSGPWNEQFF.

V is TRBV6-4 and J is TRBJ1-5, with 12 bases aligning to TRBD1. There are 15 residues in the CDR3. Germline loops: CDR1 MRHNA, CDR2 SNTAGT. With V trimmed by 9 bases and J by 4 bases, 7 bases remained unmatched. Here the CDR3 reads CARTWDRGRNQPQHF. CDR3 nucleotides: TGTGCCAGAACCTGGGACAGGGGGCGAAATCAGCCCCAGCATTTT.

This chain uses TRBV7-9 with TRBJ1-2; TRBD1 might be the D (6 bases). This CDR3 has 16 amino acids. V gave up 5 bases and J gave up 7 bases, with 23 bases separating them. The germline V gene has CDR1 SEHNR and CDR2 FQNEAQ (reference sequence). The CDR3 DNA reads as TGTGCCAGCAGCAAAACGGGGGGGCAAATTCTCGGTGGCTACACCTTC. Translating gives CASSKTGGQILGGYTF.

CDR3: CASSPGTRITGELFF. Here the CDR3 DNA reads TGTGCCAGCAGTCCCGGGACAAGAATCACCGGGGAGCTGTTTTTT. The chain recombines TRBV27 with TRBJ2-2, with D possibly matching TRBD1 (6 bases). V was shortened by 5 bases and J by 4 bases, with 14 bases between the two germline ends. The CDR3 contains 15 residues. Germline V gene lookup returns CDR1 MNHEY and CDR2 SMNVEV (reference sequence).

This CDR3 reads CASSYPAGGPTDTQYF. CDR3 coding DNA: TGTGCCAGCAGTTACCCAGCGGGGGGACCCACAGATACGCAGTATTTT. The chain couples TRBV6-6 to TRBJ2-3, with 9 bases lining up with TRBD2. This CDR3 spans 16 amino acids. Losses at the gene ends were 2 bases for V and 2 bases for J; bases not matched to a gene: 5. Germline loops: CDR1 MNHNY, CDR2 SVGAGI (reference sequence).

This chain uses TRBV9 with TRBJ2-7, with 9 bases matching TRBD2. V was pared by 0 bases and J by 0 bases, with 4 bases of the junction left unmatched. CDR3 size: 16 residues. Germline V gives CDR1 SGDLS, CDR2 YYNGEE. CDR3 amino acids: CASSVGLAESSYEQYF. CDR3 bases: TGTGCCAGCAGCGTAGGACTAGCGGAAAGCTCCTACGAGCAGTACTTC.

The chain couples TRBV27 to TRBJ1-4, with D perhaps TRBD1 (6 bases). Trimming took off 8 bases at V and 7 bases at J, with 14 bases between the two ends. Germline CDR1 reads MNHEY; CDR2 reads SMNVEV (reference sequence). The CDR3 runs to 13 residues. The CDR3 sequence is CASSRGGGEKLFF. CDR3 coding DNA: TGTGCCAGCTCGAGGGGAGGGGGTGAAAAACTGTTTTTT.

The CDR3 DNA reads TGTGCCTGGAGTGGGGGGGTGGGTAGCACAGATACGCAGTATTTT. This translates into CAWSGGVGSTDTQYF. The chain couples TRBV30 to TRBJ2-3, with TRBD2 as a possible D gene (6 bases). CDR1 is GTSNPN and CDR2 is SVGIG in the germline V gene (reference sequence). CDR3 length: 15 residues. V was clipped by 1 base and J by 0 bases, with 11 bases between them.

The chain is built from TRBV7-8 and TRBJ2-5; unclear D gene. CDR1 and CDR2 from the germline V gene are SGHVS and FQNEAQ. V lost 3 bases, J lost 5 bases, and 7 bases lay in between. The CDR3 is 12 amino acids. CDR3 protein: CASSFNRETQYF. CDR3 nucleotides: TGTGCCAGCAGCTTTAATCGGGAGACCCAGTACTTC.

This chain uses TRBV5-6 with TRBJ2-1, with 12 bases fitting TRBD2. In germline, CDR1 is SGHDT, CDR2 YYEEEE. The CDR3 length is 15 residues. V shed 1 base and J 9 bases; nucleotides not matched to a gene: 5. CDR3 loop: CASSLTSGGMSEQFF. Written as DNA, the CDR3 is TGTGCCAGCAGCTTGACTAGCGGGGGGATGAGTGAGCAGTTCTTC.

The rearrangement joins TRBV12-5 to TRBJ2-3; no clear D gene. V gave up 4 bases and J gave up 1 base, with 9 bases separating them. Germline V gene lookup returns CDR1 LGHNT and CDR2 FRNRAP. The CDR3 spans 14 residues. CDR3 region: CASGSVLRTDTQYF. The CDR3 DNA reads TGTGCTAGTGGTTCCGTCCTACGCACAGATACGCAGTATTTT.

V usage is TRBV7-3 and J usage is TRBJ2-2; 14 positions match TRBD2. Germline V gene data show CDR1 as SGHTA and CDR2 as FQGTGA. CDR3 length: 16 amino acids. The trim removed 5 bases at V and 6 bases at J, leaving 5 bases unmatched. CDR3 DNA: TGTGCCAGCAGCGCGACTAGCGGGGGGGCAGCCGGGGAGCTGTTTTTT. Translated: CASSATSGGAAGELFF.

The V gene is TRBV7-2, the J gene TRBJ2-5, with TRBD1 identical over 9 bases. The length of the CDR3 is 15 residues. V lost 5 bases to trimming and J lost 1 base; unmatched junction nucleotides: 5. Germline V gene sequence: CDR1 SGHTA, CDR2 FQGNSA. The CDR3 DNA reads TGTGCCAGCAGCCGAATGGACAGGGGCCAAGAGACCCAGTACTTC. This codes for CASSRMDRGQETQYF.

V is TRBV27 and J is TRBJ2-2; 8 nucleotides match TRBD2. Germline V gene sequence: CDR1 MNHEY, CDR2 SMNVEV (reference sequence). CDR3 length equals 17 residues. V was clipped by 4 bases and J by 0 bases; unmatched bases: 7. CDR3 sequence (DNA): TGTGCCAGCAGTTCCCGGGGGGGGTTCGCGAACACCGGGGAGCTGTTTTTT. Residues: CASSSRGGFANTGELFF.

The chain uses TRBV6-1 and TRBJ1-1; a weak D match, TRBD1 (5 bases). V gave up 7 bases and J gave up 4 bases, with 16 bases separating them. The CDR3 extends over 14 amino acids. Germline V CDR1 and CDR2: MNHNS, SASEGT. The CDR3 bases are TGTGCCAGCACCGCGGGGACGGGGGGCACTGAAGCTTTCTTT. It is translated as CASTAGTGGTEAFF.

The J gene is TRBJ1-1, the V gene TRBV5-3; no clear D. TRBV5-3 is placed among ORFs of uncertain function. CDR3 length: 13 residues. V was shortened by 4 bases and J by 11 bases, with 18 bases between the two germline ends. DNA of the CDR3: TGTGCCAGAAGCCAACCGCGGGCGGAGGTTGCTTTCTTT. Translating gives CARSQPRAEVAFF.

The chain joins TRBV6-5 to TRBJ2-3; TRBD1 matches 8 bases. Trimming at V came to 5 bases and at J to 4 bases, leaving 5 bases not matched to a gene. CDR3 length equals 14 residues. Germline V lookup: CDR1 MNHEY, CDR2 SVGAGI. This chain's CDR3 is CASSPRQGPDTQYF. The CDR3 DNA sequence: TGTGCCAGCAGTCCCAGACAGGGGCCAGATACGCAGTATTTT.

The CDR3, as DNA: TGTGCCAGCAGCTCGGGTACAGGCTCCTACAATGAGCAGTTCTTC. Protein: CASSSGTGSYNEQFF. The chain uses TRBV11-2 and TRBJ2-1; D perhaps matches TRBD1 (5 bases). The germline CDR1 and CDR2 sequences are SGHAT and FQNNGV. The CDR3 consists of 15 residues. V was shortened by 4 bases and J by 0 bases, with 10 bases between the two germline ends.

The chain couples TRBV21-1 to TRBJ1-5; the table's D call TRBD1 went unverified against the DNA. TRBV21-1 corresponds to a pseudogene. CDR3 length: 17 amino acids. The CDR3 DNA is TGTGCCAGCAGCAAAGAGGGGCCCAAGGCGGGCAATCAGCCCCAGCATTTT. Amino acid sequence: CASSKEGPKAGNQPQHF.

V and J are TRBV28 and TRBJ2-7, with D maybe TRBD2 (6 bases). Trimming pared 5 bases from V and 3 bases from J, leaving 14 bases between. This CDR3 is built from 14 residues. Germline CDR1 reads MDHEN; CDR2 reads SYDVKM. CDR3 bases: TGTGCCAGCAGTCCGACTAGGGCCATCTACGAGCAGTACTTC. This encodes CASSPTRAIYEQYF.

The rearrangement uses TRBV7-8 and TRBJ2-7, with D maybe TRBD2 (5 bases). The V gene's germline CDR1 is SGHVS and CDR2 FQNEAQ. The CDR3 is 14 amino acids. V lost 3 bases, J lost 6 bases, and 15 bases lay in between. CDR3 coding DNA: TGTGCCAGCAGCTTCTCGGACTTACCGGCCGAGCAGTACTTC. Its translation is CASSFSDLPAEQYF. Variable domain in full (rest from reference TRBV7-8 and TRBJ2-7): GAGVSQSPRYKVAKRGQDVALRCDPISGHVSLFWYQQALGQGPEFLTYFQNEAQLDKSGLPSDRFFAERPEGSVSTLKIQRTQQEDSAVYLCASSFSDLPAEQYFGPGTRLTVT.

Only one count was recorded for this clone. The V and J genes are TRBV18 and TRBJ2-1; D is unresolved. This CDR3 contains 15 residues. Trimming took off 5 bases at V and 0 bases at J, with 11 bases between the two ends. The germline V gene has CDR1 KGHSH and CDR2 LQKENI. CDR3 region: CASSFASSSYNEQFF. The CDR3 DNA is TGTGCCAGCTCATTTGCGTCAAGCTCCTACAATGAGCAGTTCTTC.

The gene calls are TRBV5-6 and TRBJ1-2, with 7 bases fitting TRBD1. With 1 base clipped from V and 4 bases from J, the junction kept 10 bases outside the gene matches. The CDR3 runs to 16 residues. Per germline, CDR1 SGHDT and CDR2 YYEEEE. The CDR3 DNA is TGTGCCAGCAGCTTGAGACAGGGCTACATAGTCTATGGCTACACCTTC. This codes for CASSLRQGYIVYGYTF.

This rearrangement joins TRBV5-8 to TRBJ2-1; the D gene is possibly TRBD2 (6 bases). Per the germline V gene, CDR1 is SGHTS and CDR2 is YDEGEE. V was clipped by 2 bases and J by 10 bases, with 25 bases between them. The CDR3 is 17 amino acids. CDR3 loop: CASSLIPGTPDKGEQFF. CDR3 bases: TGTGCCAGCAGCTTAATTCCCGGGACTCCCGACAAAGGGGAGCAGTTCTTC.

The V and J genes are TRBV4-1 and TRBJ1-6; D unresolved. The CDR3 is 14 amino acids. Germline CDR1 is MGHRA and CDR2 is YSYEKL. V shed 0 bases and J shed 10 bases, with 10 bases lying between them. The CDR3 nucleotides read TGCGCCAGCAGCCAAGATTCCCAGTTATCACCCCTCCACTTT. Translated: CASSQDSQLSPLHF.

There are a few counts of this clone. The chain recombines TRBV2 with TRBJ2-5, with TRBD2 identical over 9 bases. V shed 9 bases and J 5 bases; nucleotides not matched to a gene: 10. The CDR3 extends over 14 amino acids. CDR1 is SNHLY and CDR2 is FYNNEI in the germline V gene. The CDR3 loop is CASSPGTSWETQYF. CDR3 in DNA: TGTGCCAGTTCTCCAGGGACTAGCTGGGAGACCCAGTACTTC.